The rows below give T cell receptor beta chains drawn from one sample of a study of early T cells in non-severe SARS-CoV-2 infection. TCRdb reprocessed the 5' RACE reads via MiXCR and lists one record per CDR3 protein. Here the sample spans roughly 60,000 distinct CDR3 sequences, about 12% being singletons. The sample comprised whole blood. These receptors all come from an adult who was a healthcare worker with PCR-confirmed SARS-CoV-2 infection or an uninfected control (not recorded which). Both conserved end residues are part of each CDR3. Each record gives: clone size, V gene, J gene, D gene, CDR3 protein, CDR3 DNA. A D gene is named only where the DNA matches it firmly. Clone size is shown for a subset of rows, as once, few, many or a class of expanded clone.

few,TRBV20-1,TRBJ1-1,TRBD1,CSARAVHRGMNTEAFF,TGCAGTGCTAGAGCCGTCCACAGGGGGATGAACACTGAAGCTTTCTTT
many,TRBV6-6,TRBJ2-7,-,CASSYARDIPYEQYF,TGTGCCAGCAGTTACGCCCGGGACATTCCCTACGAGCAGTACTTC
many,TRBV20-1,TRBJ1-1,-,CSARAPGSDTEAFF,TGCAGTGCTAGAGCCCCGGGTAGTGACACTGAAGCTTTCTTT
many,TRBV4-3,TRBJ2-5,-,CASSQVTGVGQETQYF,TGCGCCAGCAGCCAAGTAACGGGGGTAGGACAAGAGACCCAGTACTTC
many,TRBV7-2,TRBJ2-3,-,CASSFIGGGTTDTQYF,TGTGCCAGCAGCTTTATCGGTGGGGGGACCACAGATACGCAGTATTTT
-,TRBV23-1,TRBJ2-4,TRBD1,CASSQLGQGAKNIQYF,TGCGCCAGCAGTCAACTGGGACAGGGAGCCAAAAACATTCAGTACTTC
few,TRBV19,TRBJ2-7,-,CASSARNSYEQYF,TGTGCCAGTAGTGCCCGGAACTCCTACGAGCAGTACTTC
few,TRBV11-2,TRBJ2-1,-,CASSLERLAVYNEQFF,TGTGCCAGCAGCTTAGAGAGGCTGGCAGTCTACAATGAGCAGTTCTTC
few,TRBV18,TRBJ2-5,-,CASSPRREETQYF,TGTGCCAGCTCACCACGAAGGGAAGAGACCCAGTACTTC
many,TRBV11-2,TRBJ2-7,-,CASSLDFSAFLHF,TGTGCCAGCAGCTTAGATTTCTCAGCTTTCCTACACTTC
many,TRBV7-2,TRBJ1-1,-,CASRNPTGNTEAFF,TGTGCCAGCAGAAACCCAACGGGAAACACTGAAGCTTTCTTT
-,TRBV3-1,TRBJ2-5,TRBD2,CASSLSGLASETQYF,TGTGCCAGCAGCCTCTCCGGACTAGCGTCGGAGACCCAGTACTTC
many,TRBV27,TRBJ1-6,-,CASSPQGVNSPLHF,TGTGCCAGCAGTCCACAGGGAGTGAATTCACCCCTCCACTTT
-,TRBV20-1,TRBJ1-2,-,CSAQRTSANWGYGYTF,TGCAGTGCGCAGAGGACTTCTGCTAACTGGGGCTATGGCTACACCTTC
few,TRBV7-8,TRBJ2-7,-,CASSLGNRDTFSYEQYF,TGTGCCAGCAGCTTAGGGAACCGGGACACCTTCTCCTACGAGCAGTACTTC
many,TRBV3-1,TRBJ1-6,TRBD1,CASSQVGGTATRSPLHF,TGTGCCAGCAGCCAAGTGGGCGGGACAGCGACTAGGTCACCCCTCCACTTT
few,TRBV19,TRBJ2-3,-,CASSIFASRGTDTQYF,TGTGCCAGTAGTATTTTTGCATCCCGGGGCACAGATACGCAGTATTTT
many,TRBV11-2,TRBJ2-5,-,CASSLEREETQYF,TGTGCCAGCAGCTTAGAAAGGGAAGAGACCCAGTACTTC
-,TRBV12-3/TRBV12-4,TRBJ1-4,-,CASSLDAVGDEKLFF,TGTGCCAGCAGTTTAGATGCGGTGGGGGATGAAAAACTGTTTTTT
-,TRBV4-3,TRBJ1-6,-,CASSQEGGRSPLHF,TGCGCCAGCAGCCAAGAGGGGGGCCGGTCACCCCTCCACTTT
-,TRBV5-6,TRBJ2-7,-,CASSLGGPFFAFEQYF,TGTGCCAGCAGCTTGGGTGGGCCCTTTTTTGCTTTCGAGCAGTACTTC
-,TRBV7-3,TRBJ2-5,-,CASSRSQGGQETQYF,TGTGCCAGCAGCAGATCCCAGGGGGGACAAGAGACCCAGTACTTC
-,TRBV6-2/TRBV6-3,TRBJ2-3,-,CASTPTARLLTQYF,TGTGCCAGCACCCCCACGGCACGACTACTTACGCAGTATTTT
few,TRBV3-1,TRBJ2-5,TRBD2,CASSPTSGGEETQYF,TGTGCCAGCAGCCCGACTAGCGGGGGCGAAGAGACCCAGTACTTC
few,TRBV5-1,TRBJ2-5,TRBD2,CASSFGLAGAYQETQYF,TGCGCCAGCAGCTTCGGACTAGCGGGGGCCTACCAAGAGACCCAGTACTTC
-,TRBV6-5,TRBJ2-7,-,CASFTLSYEQYF,TGTGCCAGCTTTACGTTGTCCTACGAGCAGTACTTC
few,TRBV19,TRBJ2-7,-,CASRSLGGAGEQYF,TGTGCCAGTAGGTCCCTGGGAGGCGCAGGCGAGCAGTACTTC
-,TRBV29-1,TRBJ2-1,TRBD1,CRGGTGYNEQFF,TGCAGGGGTGGGACAGGATACAATGAGCAGTTCTTC
-,TRBV7-9,TRBJ1-5,TRBD1,CASSGGQGTNQPQHF,TGTGCCAGCAGCGGGGGACAGGGCACAAATCAGCCCCAGCATTTT
-,TRBV11-2,TRBJ2-6,-,CASRPTDMNSGANVLTF,TGTGCCAGCCGCCCAACTGACATGAACTCTGGGGCCAACGTCCTGACTTTC
many,TRBV7-9,TRBJ2-7,TRBD1,CASSLGDSYEQYF,TGTGCCAGCAGCTTGGGGGACAGCTACGAGCAGTACTTC
-,TRBV12-5,TRBJ1-1,-,CASGLVGIVTEAFF,TGTGCTAGTGGTTTGGTAGGGATAGTCACTGAAGCTTTCTTT
-,TRBV2,TRBJ1-1,TRBD1,CASRLDRVAEAFF,TGTGCCAGCAGGTTGGACAGGGTGGCTGAAGCTTTCTTT
-,TRBV6-2/TRBV6-3,TRBJ1-1,-,CASRFMAEAFF,TGTGCCAGCCGCTTTATGGCAGAAGCTTTCTTT
-,TRBV29-1,TRBJ2-1,-,CSVGLLGNEQFF,TGCAGCGTTGGTCTACTGGGGAATGAGCAGTTCTTC
many,TRBV19,TRBJ2-1,-,CASSTTSNEQFF,TGTGCCAGTAGTACGACTAGCAATGAGCAGTTCTTC
-,TRBV20-1,TRBJ2-5,TRBD1,CSTGTAQETQYF,TGCAGTACAGGGACAGCCCAAGAGACCCAGTACTTC
-,TRBV28,TRBJ1-2,-,CASRQVQQTSDYGYTF,TGTGCCAGCAGACAAGTCCAGCAGACCTCAGACTATGGCTACACCTTC
-,TRBV21-1,TRBJ1-6,-,CASSKGRVSYSPLHF,TGTGCCAGCAGCAAAGGGAGGGTGTCTTATTCACCCCTCCACTTT
-,TRBV20-1,TRBJ1-6,TRBD1,CSASPRGTGNSPLHF,TGCAGTGCGTCCCCACGCGGGACAGGGAATTCACCCCTCCACTTT
few,TRBV7-9,TRBJ2-2,TRBD2,CASSSTAGEKSGELFF,TGTGCCAGCAGCTCAACAGCGGGGGAGAAATCCGGGGAGCTGTTTTTT
many,TRBV7-2,TRBJ1-6,-,CASSLVSGERMDSPLHF,TGTGCCAGCAGCTTAGTATCAGGGGAGCGAATGGATTCACCCCTCCACTTT
many,TRBV6-4,TRBJ1-3,-,CASSERGIGNTIYF,TGTGCCAGCAGTGAGCGGGGTATTGGAAACACCATATATTTT
few,TRBV7-2,TRBJ2-7,-,CASSLLAGEGYEQYF,TGTGCCAGCAGCTTATTGGCAGGGGAGGGGTACGAGCAGTACTTC
-,TRBV6-5,TRBJ1-1,TRBD1,CASSYSAGGKAFF,TGTGCCAGCAGTTACTCCGCAGGGGGTAAGGCTTTCTTT
few,TRBV28,TRBJ1-2,-,CASLDRGNGYTF,TGTGCCAGCCTCGACCGGGGGAATGGCTACACCTTC
many,TRBV12-3/TRBV12-4,TRBJ2-7,TRBD1,CASSLGQGASYEQYF,TGTGCCAGCAGCTTAGGACAGGGGGCATCCTACGAGCAGTACTTC
few,TRBV20-1,TRBJ2-3,-,CSARPGEDTQYF,TGCAGTGCTAGGCCAGGGGAAGATACGCAGTATTTT
-,TRBV25-1,TRBJ2-7,-,CASSTRGSGYEQYF,TGTGCCAGCAGTACTCGGGGTTCGGGGTACGAGCAGTACTTC